This passage covers 18 T cell receptor beta chains from one sample sequenced in a study of cytomegalovirus exposure and HLA in healthy donors. The method was immunoSEQ multiplex PCR; TCRdb's version includes in-frame clones alone and lacks a portion of them. This table has 150,000 to 200,000 clones, 86% appearing once. The sample was PBMCs. The receptors were gathered from a man between 25 and 39 years old in good health and CMV-seropositive.

This clone has only a few counts. This rearrangement joins TRBV7-2 to TRBJ2-7, with 7 bases aligning to TRBD1. V trimming: 5 bases; J trimming: 4 bases; junction bases outside the gene matches: 8. Germline lookup yields CDR1 SGHTA and CDR2 FQGNSA. This CDR3 spans 14 amino acids. The CDR3 protein is CASSANRGKYEQYF. The CDR3 DNA reads as TGTGCCAGCAGCGCAAACAGGGGAAAGTACGAGCAGTACTTC.

The gene calls are TRBV29-1 and TRBJ2-7, with D uncertain. Looked up from germline, CDR1 is SQVTM and CDR2 is ANQGSEA. This CDR3 has 12 residues. With 1 base removed from V and 1 base from J, the gap between germline ends came to 5 bases. The CDR3 DNA reads as TGCAGCGTTGAAGGGCTTTCCTACGAGCAGTACTTC. Translated: CSVEGLSYEQYF.

V gene TRBV18 combines with J gene TRBJ2-7, with D perhaps matching TRBD1 (5 bases). Germline V gene lookup returns CDR1 KGHSH and CDR2 LQKENI. The CDR3 loop spans 15 amino acids. Trimming shortened V by 1 base and J by 6 bases, and 16 bases separated the two germline ends. The CDR3 is CASSPHQGDGSEQYF. The CDR3 nucleotides are TGTGCCAGCTCACCACATCAAGGGGATGGCAGCGAGCAGTACTTC.

This chain connects TRBV18 to TRBJ1-5, with D unclear. This CDR3 has 15 amino acids. Looked up from germline, CDR1 is KGHSH and CDR2 is LQKENI. V lost 0 bases to trimming and J lost 1 base, with 7 bases between them. The CDR3 is CASSPPLGSNQPQHF. CDR3 nucleotides: TGTGCCAGCTCACCACCGCTGGGCAGCAATCAGCCCCAGCATTTT.

This clone came up once. The rearrangement links TRBV9 to TRBJ2-2; D not resolved. The V gene lost 0 bases and the J gene lost 2 bases, with 8 bases spanning the gap. Germline CDR1 is SGDLS and CDR2 is YYNGEE. There are 15 residues in the CDR3. The CDR3 DNA sequence: TGTGCCAGCAGCGTAGGTGCGGTCAACACCGGGGAGCTGTTTTTT. Residues: CASSVGAVNTGELFF.

Written as DNA, the CDR3 is TGTGCCAGCAGCCAGGTGTGGAGAGAGACCCAGTACTTC. This sequence encodes CASSQVWRETQYF. J is TRBJ2-5 and V is TRBV7-2; no clear D. Trimming removed 5 bases at V and 4 bases at J, with 11 bases between. This CDR3 contains 13 residues. In germline, CDR1 is SGHTA, CDR2 FQGNSA.

This chain joins TRBV7-3 and TRBJ2-1; D might be TRBD2 (5 bases). Per germline, CDR1 SGHTA and CDR2 FQGTGA. The CDR3 covers 14 residues. The V end was cut by 1 base, the J end by 9 bases, with 13 bases between. CDR3 in DNA: TGTGCCAGCAGCTTAAATCCTGGCGAGGGTGAGCAGTTCTTC. This gives the protein CASSLNPGEGEQFF.

The chain recombines TRBV5-1 with TRBJ2-1; 9 nucleotides agree with TRBD2. J gave up 9 bases and V 4 bases, and 2 bases lay outside the gene matches. Germline V gene data show CDR1 as SGHRS and CDR2 as YFSETQ. This CDR3 spans 12 amino acids. CDR3 in amino acids: CASSRLAAEQFF. CDR3 sequence (DNA): TGCGCCAGCAGCCGACTAGCGGCTGAGCAGTTCTTC.

The V call is TRBV27, the J call TRBJ2-7, with 7 nucleotides matching TRBD2. Trimming at V came to 9 bases and at J to 7 bases, leaving 15 bases not matched to a gene. CDR1 is MNHEY, CDR2 SMNVEV, per germline (reference sequence). The CDR3 sequence is 14 residues long. The DNA for the CDR3 is TGTGCCAGTCTCGGACTCTGGGGGGGGTCGGAGCAGTACTTC. It translates to CASLGLWGGSEQYF.

This clone was recorded a few times. The rearrangement joins TRBV11-2 to TRBJ2-1, with D unclear. The V gene lost 8 bases and the J gene lost 3 bases, with 17 bases spanning the gap. The CDR3 covers 15 residues. Germline CDR1 reads SGHAT; CDR2 reads FQNNGV. CDR3 sequence: CASGWFSGSYNEQFF. In nucleotides, the CDR3 is TGTGCCAGCGGATGGTTCTCGGGCAGCTACAATGAGCAGTTCTTC.

The chain employs TRBV7-2 and TRBJ2-7; 9 nucleotides agree with TRBD2. From germline, CDR1 is SGHTA and CDR2 FQGNSA. V trimming: 1 base; J trimming: 4 bases; junction bases outside the gene matches: 2. The CDR3 spans 14 residues. The CDR3, as DNA: TGTGCCAGCAGCTTAGGCGGGAGGGGGTACGAGCAGTACTTC. It is translated as CASSLGGRGYEQYF.

This sequence joins TRBV28 and TRBJ1-1; unclear D gene. V shed 2 bases and J shed 0 bases, with 10 bases lying between them. Germline loops: CDR1 MDHEN, CDR2 SYDVKM. This CDR3 comprises 15 residues. CDR3 sequence: CASSLQDNMNTEAFF. Here the CDR3 DNA reads TGTGCCAGCAGTTTACAGGATAACATGAACACTGAAGCTTTCTTT.

The V and J genes are TRBV23-1 and TRBJ1-1; TRBD1 might be the D (5 bases). TRBV23-1 is an open reading frame, and its role is uncertain. Trimming removed 0 bases at V and 4 bases at J, with 15 bases between. CDR3 length: 16 residues. In nucleotides, the CDR3 is TGCGCCAGCAGTCAATCGAAGGGGCAGGGCCCCACTGAAGCTTTCTTT. Translating it yields CASSQSKGQGPTEAFF.

CDR3 in DNA: TGTGCCTGGACGAAAGACAGGGGATCAGGAAACACCATATATTTT. Its protein is CAWTKDRGSGNTIYF. This chain connects TRBV30 to TRBJ1-3; 8 bases align to TRBD1. This CDR3 comprises 15 residues. Germline values: CDR1 GTSNPN, CDR2 SVGIG (reference sequence). V lost 4 bases, J lost 4 bases, and 9 bases stayed unmatched.

The chain joins TRBV7-6 to TRBJ2-1, with TRBD1 identical over 7 bases. The germline CDR1 and CDR2 sequences are SGHVS and FNYEAQ. V trimming: 4 bases; J trimming: 6 bases; junction bases outside the gene matches: 9. CDR3 size: 15 residues. CDR3 residues: CASSSRQGRANEQFF. In DNA, the CDR3 is TGTGCCAGCAGCTCCCGACAGGGAAGAGCCAATGAGCAGTTCTTC.

The chain carries TRBV7-9 and TRBJ1-5; tentative D call: TRBD1 (6 bases). The germline V gene has CDR1 SEHNR and CDR2 FQNEAQ (reference sequence). This CDR3 spans 14 amino acids. Trimming cost V 0 bases and J 5 bases, with 8 bases left between them. For the CDR3, the DNA is TGTGCCAGCAGCTTAGCAGGGGGTCATCAGCCCCAGCATTTT. Its translation is CASSLAGGHQPQHF.

CDR3 DNA: TGTGCCAGCAGCTTGTTTGGGGGACAGAGCATCTACGAGCAGTACTTC. Translation: CASSLFGGQSIYEQYF. The chain joins TRBV5-6 to TRBJ2-7; 7 nucleotides match TRBD1. This CDR3 contains 16 residues. Germline CDR1 and CDR2: SGHDT and YYEEEE. V lost 1 base, J lost 3 bases, and 10 bases stayed unmatched.

V gene TRBV6-5 combines with J gene TRBJ1-1, with TRBD1 matching 9 bases. The junction had 8 bases not matched to a gene; V was cut back by 4 bases and J by 5 bases. CDR1 is MNHEY, CDR2 SVGAGI, per germline. This CDR3 is built from 15 residues. The CDR3 DNA sequence: TGTGCCAGCAGTTTACAGGGGGCGTTGAGGACTGAAGCTTTCTTT. This translates into CASSLQGALRTEAFF.